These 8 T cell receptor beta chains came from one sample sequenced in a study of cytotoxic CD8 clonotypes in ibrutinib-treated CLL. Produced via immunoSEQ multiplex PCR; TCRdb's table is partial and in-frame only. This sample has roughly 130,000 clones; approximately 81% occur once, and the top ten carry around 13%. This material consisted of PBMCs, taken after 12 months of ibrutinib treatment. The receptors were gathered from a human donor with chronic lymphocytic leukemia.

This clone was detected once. CDR3 residues: CASSLHSGRGSYYEQYF. The CDR3 DNA is TGCGCCAGCAGCTTGCACAGCGGGAGGGGTTCCTACTACGAGCAGTACTTC. This chain connects TRBV5-1 to TRBJ2-7; 10 positions agree with TRBD2. The CDR3 consists of 17 residues. V gave up 1 base and J gave up 3 bases; unmatched junction bases: 10. Germline V gene lookup returns CDR1 SGHRS and CDR2 YFSETQ.

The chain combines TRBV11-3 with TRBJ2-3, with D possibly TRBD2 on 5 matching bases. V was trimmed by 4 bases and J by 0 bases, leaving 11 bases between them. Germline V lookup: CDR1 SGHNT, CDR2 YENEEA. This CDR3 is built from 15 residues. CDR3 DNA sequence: TGTGCCAGCAGCTCGCAACTAGACAGCACAGATACGCAGTATTTT. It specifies CASSSQLDSTDTQYF.

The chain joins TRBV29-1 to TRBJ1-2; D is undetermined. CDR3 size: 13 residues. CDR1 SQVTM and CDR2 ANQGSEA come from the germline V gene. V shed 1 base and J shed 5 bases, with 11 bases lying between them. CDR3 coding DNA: TGCAGCGTTGAAGTGTTCCCGGAATATGGCTACACCTTC. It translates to CSVEVFPEYGYTF.

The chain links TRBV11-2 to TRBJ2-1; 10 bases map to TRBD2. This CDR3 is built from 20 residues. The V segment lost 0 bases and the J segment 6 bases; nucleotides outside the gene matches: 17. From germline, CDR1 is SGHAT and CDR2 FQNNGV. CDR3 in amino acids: CASSLDRYLSSGRRGNEQFF. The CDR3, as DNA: TGTGCCAGCAGCTTAGACCGTTACCTTTCTAGCGGGAGACGTGGCAATGAGCAGTTCTTC.

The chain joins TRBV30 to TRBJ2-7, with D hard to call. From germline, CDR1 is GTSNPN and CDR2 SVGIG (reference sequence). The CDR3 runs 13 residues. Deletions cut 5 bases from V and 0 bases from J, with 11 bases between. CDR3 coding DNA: TGTGCCTGGCGTAAAAATCCCTCCTACGAGCAGTACTTC. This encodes CAWRKNPSYEQYF. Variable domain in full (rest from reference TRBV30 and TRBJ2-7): SQTIHQWPATLVQPVGSPLSLECTVEGTSNPNLYWYRQAAGRGLQLLFYSVGIGQISSEVPQNLSASRPQDRQFILSSKKLLLSDSGFYLCAWRKNPSYEQYFGPGTRLTVT.

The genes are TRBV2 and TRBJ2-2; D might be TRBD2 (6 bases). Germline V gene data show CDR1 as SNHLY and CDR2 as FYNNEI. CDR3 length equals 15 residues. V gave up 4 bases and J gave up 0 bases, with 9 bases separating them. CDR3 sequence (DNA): TGTGCCAGCAGTGTGGTAGCGGCGAACACCGGGGAGCTGTTTTTT. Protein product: CASSVVAANTGELFF.

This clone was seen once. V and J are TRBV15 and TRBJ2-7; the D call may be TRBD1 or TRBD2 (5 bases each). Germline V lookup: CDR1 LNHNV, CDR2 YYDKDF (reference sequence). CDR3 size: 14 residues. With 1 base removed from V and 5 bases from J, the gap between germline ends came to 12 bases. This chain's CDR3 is CATSRAGTANEQYF. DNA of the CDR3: TGTGCCACCAGCAGAGCCGGGACCGCCAACGAGCAGTACTTC.

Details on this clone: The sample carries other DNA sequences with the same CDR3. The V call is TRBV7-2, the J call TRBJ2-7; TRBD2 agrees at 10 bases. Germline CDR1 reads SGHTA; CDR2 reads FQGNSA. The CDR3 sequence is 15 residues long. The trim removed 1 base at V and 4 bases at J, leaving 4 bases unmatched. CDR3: CASSLELAGFYEQYF. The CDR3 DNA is TGTGCCAGCAGCTTAGAACTAGCGGGATTTTACGAGCAGTACTTC.